The 19 T cell receptor beta chains presented below share a single source sample, sequenced in a study of CD8+ T cells in alopecia areata. The sample's treatment: oral pan-JAK inhibitor, 5-10 mg twice daily. Sequencing templates came from extracted RNA that was reverse transcribed into cDNA. The data were produced by immunoSEQ multiplex PCR, yet TCRdb's version contains in-frame clones alone and is incomplete. This table has roughly 210,000 clones, 40% to 45% appearing once. The starting material was CD4+ T cells sorted from blood, obtained at roughly week 36, from a patient treated with tofacitinib. The source of these receptors is a human donor with alopecia areata.

Only one count was recorded for this clone. In nucleotides, the CDR3 is TGTGCCAGCAGACCTCCAGGAGGACTAGCCGGGAGGACCTACGAGCAGTACTTC. Protein: CASRPPGGLAGRTYEQYF. The gene calls are TRBV7-2 and TRBJ2-7, with 8 bases fitting TRBD2. The V gene's germline CDR1 is SGHTA and CDR2 FQGNSA. The CDR3 sequence is 18 residues long. After removal of 6 bases from V and 2 bases from J, the junction contained 18 bases not matched to a gene.

This chain links TRBV5-6 with TRBJ2-3, with TRBD2 identical over 9 bases. CDR1 and CDR2 from the germline V gene are SGHDT and YYEEEE. The CDR3 is made up of 16 amino acids. Trimming removed 4 bases from V and 5 bases from J; junction bases left unmatched: 11. CDR3 sequence: CASSPPPSGAQDTQYF. CDR3 in DNA: TGTGCCAGCAGCCCTCCTCCTAGCGGGGCCCAAGATACGCAGTATTTT.

The chain is built from TRBV10-3 and TRBJ2-7; 7 bases map to TRBD1. Germline CDR1 reads ENHRY; CDR2 reads SYGVKD. The ends lost 0 bases at V and 6 bases at J; junction bases unmatched: 11. The CDR3 has 16 residues. The CDR3 here is CAISESRTGSVPEQYF. The CDR3 DNA reads TGTGCCATCAGTGAGTCCCGGACAGGTTCCGTTCCCGAGCAGTACTTC.

There are a few counts of this clone. The rearrangement links TRBV7-2 to TRBJ2-1; the match to TRBD2 covers 11 bases. Germline CDR1 is SGHTA and CDR2 is FQGNSA. The CDR3 spans 16 residues. V trimming: 6 bases; J trimming: 8 bases; junction bases outside the gene matches: 12. CDR3 region: CASRLGLAGYMDEQFF. In DNA form, the CDR3 reads TGTGCCAGCAGACTCGGACTAGCGGGCTACATGGATGAGCAGTTCTTC.

The chain uses TRBV14 and TRBJ2-5, with D perhaps matching TRBD1 or TRBD2 (5 bases each). V was clipped by 1 base and J by 1 base, with 10 bases between them. The CDR3 sequence is 15 residues long. Per the germline V gene, CDR1 is SGHDN and CDR2 is FVKESK. CDR3 DNA: TGTGCCAGCAGCCAAGTGTGGGACGGCCAAGAGACCCAGTACTTC. Amino acid sequence: CASSQVWDGQETQYF. The full variable domain, its missing parts supplied by reference TRBV14 and TRBJ2-5, is EAGVTQFPSHSVIEKGQTVTLRCDPISGHDNLYWYRRVMGKEIKFLLHFVKESKQDESGMPNNRFLAERTGGTYSTLKVQPAELEDSGVYFCASSQVWDGQETQYFGPGTRLLVL.

This sequence joins TRBV30 and TRBJ1-1; tentatively, D is TRBD1 (5 bases). Trimming shortened V by 1 base and J by 11 bases, and 17 bases separated the two germline ends. The CDR3 length is 13 residues. Germline lookup yields CDR1 GTSNPN and CDR2 SVGIG (reference sequence). CDR3 DNA: TGTGCCTGGAGTGCCGGGACCTACGGATCGGCTTTCTTT. It yields the protein CAWSAGTYGSAFF.

V and J are TRBV30 and TRBJ1-2; D possibly corresponds to TRBD1 (5 bases). The CDR3 consists of 14 residues. The V gene lost 3 bases and the J gene lost 4 bases, with 15 bases spanning the gap. The V gene's germline CDR1 is GTSNPN and CDR2 SVGIG (reference sequence). CDR3 nucleotide sequence: TGTGCCTGGAGGGTATTACGGGGGAGCTATGGCTACACCTTC. Amino acid sequence: CAWRVLRGSYGYTF.

Only a few counts were recorded for this clone. This chain joins TRBV2 and TRBJ2-4, with D tentatively TRBD1 (5 bases). The V and J ends lost 5 bases and 0 bases respectively, with 11 bases between them. CDR3 length equals 15 residues. Germline V lookup: CDR1 SNHLY, CDR2 FYNNEI. DNA of the CDR3: TGTGCCAGCAGTATACAGGCACTAGCCAAAAACATTCAGTACTTC. This gives the protein CASSIQALAKNIQYF.

This clone was counted only a few times. This rearrangement joins TRBV29-1 to TRBJ2-1, with 11 nucleotides matching TRBD2. The J segment lost 7 bases and the V segment lost 3 bases, leaving 8 bases of the junction unmatched. Germline CDR1 is SQVTM and CDR2 is ANQGSEA. This CDR3 spans 15 amino acids. CDR3 amino acids: CSVDSTSGSKNEQFF. DNA of the CDR3: TGCAGCGTTGACTCTACTAGCGGGAGCAAAAATGAGCAGTTCTTC.

The chain joins TRBV6-6 to TRBJ2-7; 7 bases align to TRBD1. The CDR3 has 14 residues. V shed 5 bases, J shed 1 base, and the junction held 5 bases outside the gene matches. The germline V gene has CDR1 MNHNY and CDR2 SVGAGI (reference sequence). The CDR3 reads CASSKRDSSYEQYF. As DNA, the CDR3 is TGTGCCAGCAGTAAAAGGGACAGTTCCTACGAGCAGTACTTC.

The chain has TRBV27 and TRBJ2-1, with 7 bases matching TRBD2. After removal of 2 bases from V and 9 bases from J, the junction contained 13 bases not matched to a gene. Germline V gene data show CDR1 as MNHEY and CDR2 as SMNVEV (reference sequence). CDR3 length: 16 amino acids. The DNA of the CDR3 is TGTGCCAGCAGTTTAAGTTGGGACGGGGGGTACGTTGAGCAGTTCTTC. Amino acids: CASSLSWDGGYVEQFF.

The gene calls are TRBV11-2 and TRBJ2-5; D unresolved. Per germline, CDR1 SGHAT and CDR2 FQNNGV. Trimming stripped 8 bases from V and 5 bases from J, with 12 bases between. The CDR3 is made up of 12 amino acids. Here the CDR3 DNA reads TGTGCCAGCTCTCGGCCCGGGGAGACCCAGTACTTC. Translating it yields CASSRPGETQYF.

The chain has TRBV5-1 and TRBJ2-4; 7 nucleotides align to TRBD2. The CDR3 sequence is 15 residues long. V lost 4 bases to trimming and J lost 0 bases; unmatched junction nucleotides: 4. Germline loops: CDR1 SGHRS, CDR2 YFSETQ. This CDR3 is CASSEVAGAKNIQYF. CDR3 nucleotides: TGCGCCAGCAGCGAGGTAGCGGGAGCCAAAAACATTCAGTACTTC.

This sequence joins TRBV19 and TRBJ1-5; no clear D. Germline CDR1 LNHDA, CDR2 SQIVND (reference sequence). V gave up 6 bases and J gave up 4 bases, with 10 bases separating them. This CDR3 is 13 amino acids long. This CDR3 is CASRSRLNQPQHF. Written as DNA, the CDR3 is TGTGCCAGTAGATCTCGCTTAAATCAGCCCCAGCATTTT.

V is TRBV9 and J is TRBJ2-1; TRBD2 might be the D (5 bases). The germline V gene encodes CDR1 SGDLS and CDR2 YYNGEE. This CDR3 has 15 amino acids. With 0 bases removed from V and 3 bases from J, the gap between germline ends came to 10 bases. The CDR3, as DNA: TGTGCCAGCAGCGTAGCACTAGGGAACTACAATGAGCAGTTCTTC. Amino acids: CASSVALGNYNEQFF.

This sequence joins TRBV29-1 and TRBJ2-5; unclear D gene. Deletions cut 0 bases from V and 4 bases from J, with 12 bases between. The CDR3 length is 14 residues. Germline CDR1 is SQVTM and CDR2 is ANQGSEA. DNA of the CDR3: TGCAGCGTTGAAGATCAAAAGTTAGCAGAGACCCAGTACTTC. It yields the protein CSVEDQKLAETQYF.

The chain is built from TRBV5-1 and TRBJ2-1; the D is unclear. V was cut by 0 bases and J by 6 bases, with 10 bases left in between. Germline V gene data show CDR1 as SGHRS and CDR2 as YFSETQ. The CDR3 is 14 amino acids. CDR3 sequence (DNA): TGCGCCAGCAGCTTGGCCTTTAGGAGCAATGAGCAGTTCTTC. Translated, it gives CASSLAFRSNEQFF.

The chain combines TRBV2 with TRBJ2-3, with D perhaps matching TRBD1 (6 bases). The CDR3 sequence is 12 residues long. V was pared by 8 bases and J by 7 bases, with 13 bases between. CDR1 and CDR2 from the germline V gene are SNHLY and FYNNEI. For the CDR3, the DNA is TGTGCCAGCCATACAGGGTCGTATACGCAGTATTTT. This sequence encodes CASHTGSYTQYF.

This clone was found many times. The V gene is TRBV7-8, the J gene TRBJ2-1; 13 bases match TRBD2. In germline, CDR1 is SGHVS, CDR2 FQNEAQ. The CDR3 runs 17 residues. After removal of 5 bases from V and 4 bases from J, the junction contained 8 bases not matched to a gene. The CDR3 nucleotides are TGTGCCAGCAGCCCGCCGACTAGCGGGAGGAATTACAATGAGCAGTTCTTC. This gives the protein CASSPPTSGRNYNEQFF.